Only a few counts were recorded for the clone carrying this T cell receptor beta chain. These data originate in a study of blood T cell repertoires in COVID-19. Study-level background: The origin of the acute and convalescent COVID-19 samples was the United States, Italy and Spain. Sources were T cells, B-cell-depleted T cells, or PBMCs; the material itself was cDNA or gDNA.

In the original workflow: It was from reference gene primer amplification that nucleated cell counts were estimated. TCRdb's copy holds only in-frame clones and misses some; the assay was immunoSEQ multiplex PCR. The V and J calls and clone size come from that table; D and trimming were worked out from the DNA. The table lists about 120,000 clones, approximately 87% of them singletons. The germline V and J ends were trimmed by 4 bases and 2 bases, with 15 bases remaining between them. Germline values: CDR1 SQVTM, CDR2 ANQGSEA. The CDR3 has 15 residues. The receptor comes from a woman in her forties or fifties with acute or convalescent COVID-19. The specimen sequenced was peripheral blood. This chain connects TRBV29-1 to TRBJ1-5; unclear D gene. DNA of the CDR3: TGCAGCGTTGTAGACGGGTTTCTCGGCAATCAGCCCCAGCATTTT. Translated: CSVVDGFLGNQPQHF.